Shown below are 5 T cell receptor beta chains from a single sample sequenced in a study of PD-1 blockade in classical Hodgkin lymphoma. Time point reported: cycle 4 day 1 (C4D1), after less than seven weeks of nivolumab. Each patient relapsed following autologous stem cell transplantation, and prior brentuximab vedotin exposure differed. Libraries were prepared by immunoSEQ multiplex PCR; TCRdb keeps only in-frame clonotypes and omits some of them. The sample lists about 20,000 clones; about 80% were seen once. The sample here was peripheral blood mononuclear cells (PBMCs), taken before the fourth cycle of nivolumab. All receptors come from a human donor with classical Hodgkin lymphoma.

This chain links TRBV6-5 with TRBJ2-7; tentatively, D is TRBD1 or TRBD2 (5 bases each). CDR3 length equals 14 residues. Trimming pared 4 bases from V and 4 bases from J, leaving 14 bases between. The germline CDR1 and CDR2 sequences are MNHEY and SVGAGI. The CDR3 bases are TGTGCCAGCAGTTCCTCCGCAGGGAGTTACGAGCAGTACTTC. It specifies CASSSSAGSYEQYF.

V usage is TRBV11-2 and J usage is TRBJ2-5; possible D gene TRBD2, 6 bases. CDR3 length: 14 residues. CDR1 SGHAT and CDR2 FQNNGV come from the germline V gene. V lost 2 bases and J 2 bases, leaving 9 bases between the germline ends. The CDR3 protein is CASSLPGEQETQYF. The CDR3 region has the DNA TGTGCCAGCAGCTTACCGGGAGAACAAGAGACCCAGTACTTC.

This chain joins TRBV7-9 and TRBJ2-7, with D possibly TRBD1 on 5 matching bases. Trimming left V 4 bases short and J 4 bases short, with 8 bases between. The germline CDR1 and CDR2 sequences are SEHNR and FQNEAQ (reference sequence). The CDR3 has 12 amino acids. The CDR3 loop is CASSSQGYEQYF. In DNA, the CDR3 is TGTGCCAGCAGCTCTCAGGGTTACGAGCAGTACTTC.

The gene calls are TRBV10-2 and TRBJ2-5, with a tentative D call TRBD2 (5 bases). CDR1 and CDR2 (germline): WSHSY, SAAADI. The CDR3 has 13 amino acids. V was cut by 2 bases and J by 4 bases, with 8 bases left in between. The CDR3 nucleotides read TGCGCCAGCAGTGAGCCCGGAGGAGAGACCCAGTACTTC. It yields the protein CASSEPGGETQYF.

This clone is a singleton in its sample. At one boundary the junction diverges from the germline segment, which might be a read error. The V and J genes are TRBV7-2 and TRBJ2-3; 8 bases map to TRBD1. Germline-derived CDR1 and CDR2 are SGHTA and FQGNSA. This CDR3 is 15 amino acids long. The CDR3 DNA sequence: TGTGCCAGCAGCTTAGTAAGGACAGGGACGTCCGCCCTGGATTTT. It is translated as CASSLVRTGTSALDF.